Shown below are 13 T cell receptor beta chains from a single sample sequenced in a study of cytomegalovirus exposure and HLA in healthy donors. The PCR made use of 60 Vbeta and 13 Jbeta primers. TCRdb's table, derived via immunoSEQ multiplex PCR, lists solely in-frame clones and lacks some. The sample holds more than 90,000 clones, 74% seen once. The sample consisted of PBMCs. Receptor source: a woman in her fifties or sixties in good health and CMV-seropositive.

This clone showed up just once. The germline gene is not matched at one end of the junction; a read error may be the cause. This chain uses TRBV6-4 with TRBJ1-1; D gene unclear. The CDR3 is made up of 13 amino acids. Germline values: CDR1 MRHNA, CDR2 SNTAGT. The CDR3 sequence: CASSDLYSLHKSF. As DNA, the CDR3 is TGTGCCAGCAGTGACCTCTATAGCCTTCATAAATCATTT.

This clone is a singleton in its sample. This chain links TRBV7-9 with TRBJ2-1; 7 bases agree with TRBD1. The junction had 11 bases not matched to a gene; V was cut back by 5 bases and J by 7 bases. Per germline, CDR1 SEHNR and CDR2 FQNEAQ (reference sequence). The CDR3 runs 15 residues. Written as DNA, the CDR3 is TGTGCCAGCAGCGCTACCCCGTTGACAGGGAATGAGCAGTTCTTC. Translated: CASSATPLTGNEQFF.

In its sample, this clone was seen a few times. This CDR3 is also generated by other DNA sequences in the sample. CDR3 in amino acids: CASSLVAGTDTQYF. As DNA, the CDR3 is TGCGCCAGCAGCTTGGTAGCGGGCACAGATACGCAGTATTTT. The rearrangement links TRBV5-1 to TRBJ2-3, with a possible D match to TRBD2 (6 bases). Germline values: CDR1 SGHRS, CDR2 YFSETQ. The CDR3 runs to 14 residues. The germline V and J ends were trimmed by 0 bases and 1 base, with 6 bases remaining between them.

This clone has just a few counts. The genes are TRBV5-1 and TRBJ2-5; 14 bases align to TRBD2. Germline CDR1 and CDR2: SGHRS and YFSETQ. Germline trimming cut 1 base from V and 5 bases from J; bases unmatched to any gene: 13. The CDR3 sequence is 19 residues long. The CDR3 nucleotides read TGCGCCAGCAGCTTGACCGGGACTAGCGGGAGTCTCGCGGTGGAGACCCAGTACTTC. Amino acid sequence: CASSLTGTSGSLAVETQYF. The full variable domain, its missing parts supplied by reference TRBV5-1 and TRBJ2-5, is KAGVTQTPRYLIKTRGQQVTLSCSPISGHRSVSWYQQTPGQGLQFLFEYFSETQRNKGNFPGRFSGRQFSNSRSEMNVSTLELGDSALYLCASSLTGTSGSLAVETQYFGPGTRLLVL.

J is TRBJ2-3 and V is TRBV9; D gene unclear. The CDR3 loop spans 15 amino acids. Per the germline V gene, CDR1 is SGDLS and CDR2 is YYNGEE. V lost 4 bases and J 0 bases, leaving 12 bases between the germline ends. CDR3 sequence (DNA): TGTGCCAGCAGCCCCTTTGGGCCGAGCACAGATACGCAGTATTTT. Amino acid sequence: CASSPFGPSTDTQYF.

In this sample, this clone turned up a few times. The genes are TRBV19 and TRBJ2-5; no definite D call. Germline CDR1 LNHDA, CDR2 SQIVND (reference sequence). Trimming left V 5 bases short and J 7 bases short, with 14 bases between. CDR3 length: 13 residues. This CDR3 is CASSEVRFGTQYF. The CDR3 coding sequence is TGTGCCAGTAGTGAGGTCCGGTTCGGGACCCAGTACTTC.

V is TRBV7-7 and J is TRBJ2-6; weak D call: TRBD1 (7 bases). V shed 2 bases and J shed 0 bases, with 17 bases lying between them. Germline assignment: CDR1 SSHAT and CDR2 FNYEAQ (reference sequence). CDR3 length equals 19 residues. The CDR3 sequence is CASSLSGQGDPSGANVLTF. In DNA form, the CDR3 reads TGTGCCAGCAGCTTAAGCGGGCAGGGGGACCCCTCTGGGGCCAACGTCCTGACTTTC.

V is TRBV2 and J is TRBJ2-5; 8 bases match TRBD1. V shed 3 bases, J shed 4 bases, and the junction held 4 bases outside the gene matches. The CDR3 length is 14 residues. Germline V gene data show CDR1 as SNHLY and CDR2 as FYNNEI. The CDR3 is CASSDSRGRETQYF. CDR3 nucleotide sequence: TGTGCCAGCAGTGATTCCAGGGGGCGAGAGACCCAGTACTTC.

The V call is TRBV7-9, the J call TRBJ2-7; D is possibly TRBD1 (5 bases). This CDR3 is built from 18 residues. V shed 1 base and J shed 5 bases, with 24 bases lying between them. Germline CDR1 SEHNR, CDR2 FQNEAQ (reference sequence). The CDR3 here is CASSLEAILGQGNHEQYF. The CDR3 coding sequence is TGTGCCAGCAGCTTAGAAGCGATTTTGGGGCAGGGTAACCACGAGCAGTACTTC.

This chain links TRBV5-1 with TRBJ2-3, with D maybe TRBD1 (5 bases). There are 15 residues in the CDR3. Germline V gene sequence: CDR1 SGHRS, CDR2 YFSETQ. Trimming removed 1 base at V and 2 bases at J, with 11 bases between. CDR3 coding DNA: TGCGCCAGCAGCTTGTCAGGACACCCCACAGATACGCAGTATTTT. Its translation is CASSLSGHPTDTQYF.

This sequence joins TRBV7-2 and TRBJ1-5; D ambiguous. The CDR3 is made up of 13 amino acids. In germline, CDR1 is SGHTA, CDR2 FQGNSA. Trimming took off 1 base at V and 9 bases at J, with 10 bases between the two ends. CDR3 residues: CASSLVQSRPQHF. The DNA for the CDR3 is TGTGCCAGCAGCTTAGTGCAGTCTAGGCCCCAGCATTTT.

This chain uses TRBV5-4 with TRBJ2-1; 7 bases match TRBD2. Germline trimming cut 0 bases from V and 6 bases from J; bases unmatched to any gene: 9. The CDR3 has 16 residues. Germline V gene lookup returns CDR1 SGHNT and CDR2 YYREEE (reference sequence). In DNA, the CDR3 is TGTGCCAGCAGCTTGGGTGCTAGCGGTTCTATCAATGAGCAGTTCTTC. Translating it yields CASSLGASGSINEQFF.

In its sample, this clone was seen once. This rearrangement joins TRBV6-5 to TRBJ1-4, with TRBD1 matching over 9 bases. V trimming: 6 bases; J trimming: 8 bases; junction bases outside the gene matches: 7. CDR3 length equals 14 residues. Germline-derived CDR1 and CDR2 are MNHEY and SVGAGI. The CDR3: CASRETGGGEKLFF. DNA for the CDR3: TGTGCCAGCAGAGAAACAGGGGGCGGAGAAAAACTGTTTTTT.